This entry lists 3 T cell receptor beta chains sequenced from one sample in a study of blood T cell repertoires in COVID-19. Only in-frame clones appear in the TCRdb table, and some are missing; sequencing was by immunoSEQ multiplex PCR. Of 300,000 to 350,000 clones in the sample, 87% were seen once. Sample: peripheral blood. These receptors all stem from a man under 40 with COVID-19, enrolled during active disease.

This clone was counted a single time. V and J are TRBV7-3 and TRBJ2-3; 9 bases agree with TRBD2. The CDR3 runs 16 residues. CDR1 and CDR2 (germline): SGHTA, FQGTGA. Trimming cost V 3 bases and J 2 bases; bases outside gene matches: 6. CDR3 residues: CASSLRGGSNTDTQYF. Here the CDR3 DNA reads TGTGCCAGCAGCTTGCGGGGGGGTTCCAACACAGATACGCAGTATTTT.

This clone occurred once. The V and J genes are TRBV15 and TRBJ2-2; TRBD1 is a possible D gene (6 bases). Germline V gives CDR1 LNHNV, CDR2 YYDKDF (reference sequence). The CDR3 totals 17 residues. Between the trimmed V and J ends, which lost 1 base and 4 bases, there was a span of 16 bases. The CDR3 nucleotides read TGTGCCACCAGCAGAGCCTACTTCCGAGGGGGCACCGGGGAGCTGTTTTTT. Translated: CATSRAYFRGGTGELFF.

The J gene is TRBJ2-7, the V gene TRBV19; 8 bases agree with TRBD1. With 8 bases clipped from V and 1 base from J, the junction kept 10 bases outside the gene matches. Germline V CDR1 and CDR2: LNHDA, SQIVND (reference sequence). This CDR3 has 15 amino acids. The CDR3 sequence: CASGGKRTGSYEQYF. The CDR3 nucleotides read TGTGCCAGTGGTGGCAAAAGGACAGGGTCCTACGAGCAGTACTTC.